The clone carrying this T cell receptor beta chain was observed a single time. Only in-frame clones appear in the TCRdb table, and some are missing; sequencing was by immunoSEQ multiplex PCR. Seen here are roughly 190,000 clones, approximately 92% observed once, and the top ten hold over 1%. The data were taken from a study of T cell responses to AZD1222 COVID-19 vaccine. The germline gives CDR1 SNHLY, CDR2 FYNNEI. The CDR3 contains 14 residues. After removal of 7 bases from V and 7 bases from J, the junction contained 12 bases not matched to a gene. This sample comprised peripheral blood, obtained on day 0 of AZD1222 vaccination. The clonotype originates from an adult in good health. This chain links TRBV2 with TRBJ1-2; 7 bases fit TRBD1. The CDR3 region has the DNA TGTGCCAGCACCGCACCCTCGACAGGGAGTGGCTACACCTTC. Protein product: CASTAPSTGSGYTF.